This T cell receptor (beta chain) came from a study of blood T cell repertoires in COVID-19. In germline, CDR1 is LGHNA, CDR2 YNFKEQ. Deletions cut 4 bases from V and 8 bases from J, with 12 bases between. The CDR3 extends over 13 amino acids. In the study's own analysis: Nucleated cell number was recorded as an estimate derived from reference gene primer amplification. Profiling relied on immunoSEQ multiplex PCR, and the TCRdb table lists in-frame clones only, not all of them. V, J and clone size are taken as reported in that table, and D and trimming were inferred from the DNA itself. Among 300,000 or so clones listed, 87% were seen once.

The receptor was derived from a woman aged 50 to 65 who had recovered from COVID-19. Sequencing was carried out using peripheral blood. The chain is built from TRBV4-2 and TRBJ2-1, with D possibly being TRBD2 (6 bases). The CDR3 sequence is CASSRYREHEQFF. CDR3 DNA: TGTGCCAGCAGCCGGTATCGGGAGCATGAGCAGTTCTTC.